This record looks at one T cell receptor beta chain sequence and its context. What it binds is unknown. TCRdb fed the 5' RACE reads into MiXCR, producing one record per CDR3 protein. Among roughly 600,000 distinct CDR3 sequences listed, roughly 18% were seen once. The data were taken from a study of T-cell memory formation after mild COVID-19. Whole-study findings and limits: CM and EM subsets held most contracting CD4+ clones; EMRA held CD8+ ones. Certain responding clones were present in pre-infection memory, suggesting participation of cross-reactive memory.

This CDR3 contains 12 residues. The V gene lost 6 bases and the J gene lost 6 bases, with 11 bases spanning the gap. Germline CDR1 DFQATT, CDR2 SNEGSKA (reference sequence). The sample was PBMCs or a T cell subset sorted from them (not recorded which). This receptor was taken from an adult woman who had mild COVID-19 (a few samples of this study predate the infection). Cell type and time point are not known. The chain is built from TRBV20-1 and TRBJ2-2, with D unresolved. The CDR3 DNA sequence: TGCAGTGCCCTCAGGCTTGCCGGGGAGCTGTTTTTT. It specifies CSALRLAGELFF.